This TCR beta chain was observed in a study of T cell repertoires in cytomegalovirus infection. Per the germline V gene, CDR1 is SQVTM and CDR2 is ANQGSEA. The CDR3 covers 13 residues. Trimming left V 5 bases short and J 2 bases short, with 13 bases between. MiXCR, run by TCRdb on the reads, gives a single entry per CDR3 protein. Of some 500,000 distinct CDR3 sequences in the sample, almost 40% are singletons; the top ten hold more than 40%. Concerning this clonotype: Its target is unknown.

The sequence came from a human donor in good health (CMV status not recorded). Some clones in this sample may be carry-over from other donors' samples. This chain links TRBV29-1 with TRBJ2-7, with D possibly matching TRBD2 (6 bases). The input for sequencing was cultured PBMCs, taken from culture after CMV antigen stimulation. DNA of the CDR3: TGCAGCGTTATTAGCGGTCGCACCTACGAGCAGTACTTC. This codes for CSVISGRTYEQYF.